Reported below is one T cell receptor beta chain. What it binds is unknown. The sample is drawn from a study of T-cell memory formation after mild COVID-19. General study findings and limits: Pre-infection memory already had some responding clones, implying cross-reactive memory joined. Contracting clones, day 15 to 85, had balanced CD4/CD8, and later expanders favored CD4+.

The V gene lost 6 bases and the J gene lost 1 base, with 9 bases spanning the gap. The CDR3 length is 12 residues. The V gene's germline CDR1 is SQVTM and CDR2 ANQGSEA. Using its own MiXCR run on the 5' RACE reads, TCRdb lists one record per CDR3 protein. The table has about 470,000 distinct CDR3 sequences, about 23% seen once; the top ten hold around 12%. This clonotype originated in an adult woman who had mild COVID-19 (a few samples of this study predate the infection). Cell type and time point are not known. Sequencing was carried out using PBMCs or a T cell subset sorted from them (not recorded which). This sequence joins TRBV29-1 and TRBJ1-1; D gene uncertain. CDR3 bases: TGCAGCGTAGCTACACGGAACACTGAAGCTTTCTTT. It specifies CSVATRNTEAFF.